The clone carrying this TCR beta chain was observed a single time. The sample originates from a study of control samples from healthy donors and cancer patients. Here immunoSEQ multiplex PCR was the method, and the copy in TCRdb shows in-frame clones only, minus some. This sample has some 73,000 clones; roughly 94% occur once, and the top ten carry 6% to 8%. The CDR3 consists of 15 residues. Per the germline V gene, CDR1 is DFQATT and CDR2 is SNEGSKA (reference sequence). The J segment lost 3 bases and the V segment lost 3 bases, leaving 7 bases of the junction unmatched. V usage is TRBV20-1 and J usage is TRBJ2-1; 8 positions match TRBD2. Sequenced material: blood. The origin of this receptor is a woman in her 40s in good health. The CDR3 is CSASRTSGGYNEQFF. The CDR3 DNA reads TGCAGTGCTAGTAGAACGAGCGGGGGCTACAATGAGCAGTTCTTC.